Listed below are T cell receptor beta chains from one sample, sequenced in a study of T cell responses to AZD1222 COVID-19 vaccine. Some clones are missing from TCRdb's copy, which holds only in-frame ones; the method was immunoSEQ multiplex PCR. The sample has about 170,000 clones, more than 90% seen once. The specimen was peripheral blood, collected on day 0 of AZD1222 vaccination. These receptors were obtained from an adult in good health. The CDR3 runs from the conserved cysteine through the conserved F or W. D genes are given only for firm matches. Clone size is shown for a subset of rows, as once, few, many or a class of expanded clone.

NA	TRBV10-1	TRBJ1-4	NA	CARRERKKLFF	TGCGCCAGGAGGGAGAGGAAAAAACTGTTTTTT
NA	TRBV3-1/TRBV3-2	TRBJ1-3	TRBD1	CASSSTGGSYTIYF	TGTGCCAGCAGCAGCACAGGGGGTTCGTACACCATATATTTT
once	TRBV6-5	TRBJ1-5	TRBD1	CASRRTGNSNQPQHF	TGTGCCAGCAGGAGGACAGGCAATAGCAATCAGCCCCAGCATTTT
NA	TRBV19	TRBJ1-2	TRBD1	CASSRQGTYGYTF	TGTGCCAGTAGTAGACAGGGGACCTATGGCTACACCTTC
once	TRBV27	TRBJ1-2	TRBD1	CASSLSTGTGSVYGYTF	TGTGCCAGCAGTTTATCGACGGGGACAGGGTCGGTCTATGGCTACACCTTC
NA	TRBV7-9	TRBJ2-2	TRBD2	CASSGGLANTGELFF	TGTGCCAGCAGCGGCGGACTAGCGAACACCGGGGAGCTGTTTTTT
once	TRBV6-5	TRBJ1-2	NA	CASSQSWGVSSYTF	TGTGCCAGCAGCCAAAGCTGGGGGGTCAGCAGCTACACCTTC
NA	TRBV19	TRBJ2-1	NA	CASSIKGGNEQFF	TGTGCCAGTAGTATAAAGGGGGGAAATGAGCAGTTCTTC
NA	TRBV24-1	TRBJ2-1	TRBD1	CATSDRRTGVNEQFF	TGTGCCACCAGTGATCGACGGACAGGGGTTAATGAGCAGTTCTTC
NA	TRBV27	TRBJ2-1	TRBD1	CASSFPPTGGSYNEQFF	TGTGCCAGCAGTTTCCCACCGACAGGGGGCTCCTACAATGAGCAGTTCTTC
NA	TRBV6-4	TRBJ2-3	TRBD1	CASSDSGVSPGGADTQYF	TGTGCCAGCAGTGACTCGGGCGTTAGCCCAGGGGGTGCAGATACGCAGTATTTT
NA	TRBV9	TRBJ1-1	NA	CASSVGSMNTEAFF	TGTGCCAGCAGCGTAGGGAGCATGAACACTGAAGCTTTCTTT
NA	TRBV7-2	TRBJ1-1	NA	CASSTQGYTEAFF	TGTGCCAGCAGCACCCAGGGGTACACTGAAGCTTTCTTT
NA	TRBV6-2/TRBV6-3	TRBJ2-2	TRBD2	CASTPRGGTGELFF	TGTGCCAGCACCCCCCGGGGAGGGACCGGGGAGCTGTTTTTT
few	TRBV6-5	TRBJ2-7	NA	CASSFAPVGYEQYF	TGTGCCAGCAGTTTCGCCCCGGTCGGATACGAGCAGTACTTC
once	TRBV11-2	TRBJ1-2	TRBD1	CASSRTTGGEGYTF	TGTGCCAGCAGCAGAACGACAGGGGGCGAGGGCTACACCTTC
once	TRBV7-3	TRBJ1-2	NA	CASSSGAGGYTF	TGTGCCAGCAGCTCCGGAGCCGGTGGCTACACCTTC
NA	TRBV30	TRBJ1-5	NA	CAWARLNQPQHF	TGTGCCTGGGCGCGCCTTAATCAGCCCCAGCATTTT
NA	TRBV7-9	TRBJ1-1	NA	CASSLLSSRRGAFF	TGTGCCAGCAGCTTATTAAGTAGTCGGCGAGGAGCTTTCTTT
NA	TRBV7-8	TRBJ1-1	TRBD1	CASSSLQGWGNTEAFF	TGTGCCAGCAGCTCCCTACAGGGGTGGGGGAACACTGAAGCTTTCTTT